This T cell receptor beta chain is from a study of T cell responses to AZD1222 COVID-19 vaccine. Study as a whole: Timing groups of about 4 and about 12 weeks for second doses were pooled.

About this clone: The antigen is unknown.

The CDR3 is 13 residues long. From germline, CDR1 is LGHNA and CDR2 YNFKEQ. V was cut by 7 bases and J by 6 bases, with 14 bases left in between. TCRdb keeps only in-frame clones here, not all; method: immunoSEQ multiplex PCR. The sample carries some 140,000 clones, roughly 90% recorded once. Overall study findings and caveats: The donor group comprised mostly white British people and more females; the analysis possibly underestimated clonal diversity. Once two AZD1222 doses were given, Spike-specific TCR breadth and depth went up. Vaccine-associated CD4 TCRs ranged over spike, dominating at 160-218 and 743-854.

The source of this sequence is an adult in good health. The chain recombines TRBV4-2 with TRBJ2-3; D gene uncertain. The sample consisted of peripheral blood, taken on day 0 of AZD1222 vaccination. The CDR3 sequence is CASTLGAADTQYF. CDR3 DNA sequence: TGTGCCAGCACACTGGGCGCAGCGGATACGCAGTATTTT.